These T cell receptor beta chains were read from a single sample in a study of cytomegalovirus exposure and HLA in healthy donors. Assay: immunoSEQ multiplex PCR; the TCRdb copy retains only in-frame clones and omits some. The data hold roughly 140,000 clones, with 70% to 90% observed a single time. The sample taken for sequencing was PBMCs. The receptors here all came from a woman younger than 35 in good health and CMV-seronegative. Both conserved end residues are part of each CDR3. A D gene is named only where the DNA matches it firmly. Clone size is not always given. Where it is, it says once, few, many or a class for expanded clones.

abundance	v_gene	len	j_gene	d_gene	CDR3aa	CDR3nt
few	TRBV6-4	15	TRBJ1-2	-	CASSDTHDRSNGYTF	TGTGCCAGCAGTGACACGCATGACAGGTCGAATGGCTACACCTTC
-	TRBV6-5	15	TRBJ1-6	TRBD1	CASSYQGQGSEPLHF	TGTGCCAGCAGTTACCAGGGACAGGGGTCCGAGCCCCTCCACTTT
-	TRBV28	15	TRBJ2-5	-	CASSSRTGRVKTQYF	TGTGCCAGCAGTTCCCGGACAGGGAGGGTAAAGACCCAGTACTTC
-	TRBV14	16	TRBJ2-5	TRBD1	CASSKRQGLGEEAQYF	TGTGCCAGCAGCAAAAGACAGGGTCTGGGCGAAGAGGCCCAGTACTTC
-	TRBV9	15	TRBJ1-3	-	CASSAYQDSGNTIYF	TGTGCCAGCAGCGCCTATCAGGACTCTGGAAACACCATATATTTT
-	TRBV25-1	15	TRBJ2-1	-	CASSDPGTPYNEQFF	TGTGCCAGCAGTGATCCTGGGACACCTTACAATGAGCAGTTCTTC
-	TRBV4-1	16	TRBJ2-2	-	CASSRPGASRTGELFF	TGCGCCAGCAGCCGCCCAGGGGCTTCCAGGACCGGGGAGCTGTTTTTT
-	TRBV11-2	15	TRBJ2-7	-	CASSLELQGGYEQYF	TGTGCCAGCAGCTTAGAATTGCAGGGGGGATACGAGCAGTACTTC
-	TRBV29-1	17	TRBJ1-2	TRBD1	CSVVGDSVLGTNYGYTF	TGCAGCGTTGTGGGGGACAGCGTCCTAGGAACTAACTATGGCTACACCTTC
few	TRBV11-1	19	TRBJ2-3	-	CASSLALALISSQRDSQYF	TGTGCCAGCAGCTTAGCGCTCGCCTTAATCTCTAGTCAACGGGATTCGCAGTATTTT
-	TRBV6-4	15	TRBJ1-4	-	CANPTGYRENEKLFF	TGTGCCAACCCTACAGGGTATAGGGAGAATGAAAAACTGTTTTTT
-	TRBV19	13	TRBJ1-4	-	CATLLQGSEKLFF	TGTGCCACTCTATTGCAGGGCAGTGAAAAACTGTTTTTT
many	TRBV10-3	13	TRBJ2-5	TRBD2	CASSSTSGETQYF	TGTGCCAGCAGTTCGACTAGCGGAGAGACCCAGTACTTC
-	TRBV5-6	16	TRBJ2-5	-	CASSFPPGQRQETQYF	TGTGCCAGCAGCTTCCCCCCCGGCCAGAGGCAAGAGACCCAGTACTTC
once	TRBV19	15	TRBJ2-2	-	CASTEDGAIPGELFF	TGTGCCAGTACCGAGGATGGGGCAATTCCCGGGGAGCTGTTTTTT
-	TRBV28	15	TRBJ1-2	TRBD1	CASSLDRGPNYGYTF	TGTGCCAGCAGTTTAGACAGGGGGCCGAACTATGGCTACACCTTC
-	TRBV29-1	16	TRBJ2-4	TRBD2	CSVQGSGSGAKNIQYF	TGCAGCGTTCAAGGGAGCGGGAGCGGGGCCAAAAACATTCAGTACTTC
-	TRBV2	16	TRBJ1-4	TRBD1	CASSRSGTGPNEKLFF	TGTGCCAGCAGCCGCTCCGGGACAGGGCCTAATGAAAAACTGTTTTTT
-	TRBV7-9	14	TRBJ2-5	TRBD1	CASTTQDRQETQYF	TGTGCCAGCACGACCCAGGACAGGCAAGAGACCCAGTACTTC
-	TRBV2	16	TRBJ2-5	-	CASGTGAGPFQETQYF	TGTGCCAGTGGGACCGGAGCGGGCCCATTCCAAGAGACCCAGTACTTC
few	TRBV5-4	14	TRBJ2-7	TRBD1	CASSLAGQGDEQYF	TGTGCCAGCAGCTTGGCCGGGCAGGGGGACGAGCAGTACTTC
-	TRBV19	15	TRBJ2-3	TRBD2	CASSMGLALPDTQYF	TGTGCCAGTAGTATGGGACTAGCGTTGCCAGATACGCAGTATTTT
-	TRBV19	18	TRBJ2-7	TRBD2	CASTPRGLAETHSYEQYF	TGTGCCAGTACCCCGCGGGGACTAGCGGAGACCCACTCCTACGAGCAGTACTTC
-	TRBV7-2	15	TRBJ1-4	TRBD1	CASSSLTGGDEKLFF	TGTGCCAGCAGCTCCCTGACAGGGGGAGACGAAAAACTGTTTTTT
-	TRBV7-2	15	TRBJ2-5	TRBD2	CASSNPGLAVETQYF	TGTGCCAGCAGCAACCCGGGACTAGCGGTCGAGACCCAGTACTTC
-	TRBV6-1	13	TRBJ2-2	TRBD1	CASNTGVPGELFF	TGTGCCAGCAACACAGGGGTCCCCGGGGAGCTGTTTTTT
-	TRBV27	15	TRBJ2-7	TRBD2	CASSPGTTRLNEQYF	TGTGCCAGCAGTCCCGGGACTACCCGCCTGAACGAGCAGTACTTC
-	TRBV5-1	13	TRBJ2-2	-	CASSLAGHGELFF	TGCGCCAGCAGCTTGGCGGGTCACGGGGAGCTGTTTTTT
-	TRBV10-3	13	TRBJ2-7	TRBD2	CAASSGRAGEQYF	TGTGCCGCCAGTAGCGGGAGGGCCGGGGAGCAGTACTTC
few	TRBV11-3	19	TRBJ2-2	-	CASSLDLGSYTPNTGELFF	TGTGCCAGCAGCTTAGATTTGGGGAGTTACACTCCTAACACCGGGGAGCTGTTTTTT
-	TRBV7-9	14	TRBJ1-4	-	CASSLDRSFEKLFF	TGTGCCAGCAGCTTAGACAGAAGCTTTGAAAAACTGTTTTTT
few	TRBV7-3	16	TRBJ2-1	-	CASSLSRPSVYNEQFF	TGTGCCAGCAGCTTAAGCCGTCCTAGCGTTTACAATGAGCAGTTCTTC
-	TRBV6-1	14	TRBJ2-7	TRBD1	CASTRQGATYEQYF	TGTGCCAGCACACGGCAGGGGGCAACGTACGAGCAGTACTTC
-	TRBV7-2	14	TRBJ2-5	TRBD1	CASSFRDSQETQYF	TGTGCCAGCAGCTTCCGGGACAGTCAAGAGACCCAGTACTTC
few	TRBV28	13	TRBJ2-7	-	CASSLVSGYEQYF	TGTGCCAGCAGTCTCGTCTCGGGATACGAGCAGTACTTC
-	TRBV15	17	TRBJ2-2	TRBD2	CATSSHGLAGGPGELLF	TGTGCCACCAGCAGCCACGGACTAGCGGGGGGGCCCGGGGAGCTGCTTTTT
-	TRBV6-6	12	TRBJ1-5	-	CASSYQGQPQHF	TGTGCCAGCAGTTACCAGGGTCAGCCCCAGCATTTT
few	TRBV6-4	13	TRBJ1-4	-	CASSRGWYEKLFF	TGTGCCAGCAGTAGAGGGTGGTATGAAAAACTGTTTTTT
-	TRBV7-6	14	TRBJ2-7	-	CASSLLGSSYEQYF	TGTGCCAGCAGCTTACTGGGGAGCTCCTACGAGCAGTACTTC
-	TRBV28	15	TRBJ2-7	TRBD1	CASSPTGTGEYEQYF	TGTGCCAGCAGTCCCACCGGGACAGGGGAATACGAGCAGTACTTC
few	TRBV7-6	14	TRBJ1-4	TRBD1	CASKPGQGNEKLFF	TGTGCCAGCAAACCGGGACAGGGGAATGAAAAACTGTTTTTT
-	TRBV4-1	16	TRBJ2-7	TRBD2	CASSQERASGYYEQYF	TGCGCCAGCAGCCAAGAAAGAGCTAGCGGGTACTACGAGCAGTACTTC
-	TRBV25-1	14	TRBJ1-6	-	CASRRTPGNSPLHF	TGTGCCAGCAGAAGGACTCCTGGTAATTCACCCCTCCACTTT
-	TRBV19	15	TRBJ2-7	TRBD1	CASRPRGGFTYEQYF	TGTGCCAGTAGGCCTCGAGGGGGCTTTACCTACGAGCAGTACTTC
-	TRBV5-1	12	TRBJ2-5	-	CASSPLTDLQYF	TGCGCCAGCAGCCCGCTGACAGACTTGCAGTACTTC
-	TRBV9	13	TRBJ2-1	-	CASSEGVLNEQFF	TGTGCCAGCAGCGAGGGGGTTCTCAATGAGCAGTTCTTC
-	TRBV5-4	16	TRBJ2-5	TRBD1	CASSYGRGQGQETQYF	TGTGCCAGCAGCTATGGCCGGGGACAGGGACAAGAGACCCAGTACTTC
-	TRBV9	16	TRBJ2-7	TRBD1	CASSARQGTTSYEQYF	TGTGCCAGCAGCGCCCGACAGGGGACAACCTCCTACGAGCAGTACTTC
-	TRBV27	14	TRBJ2-7	TRBD2	CASSGAGGPGEQYF	TGTGCCAGCAGTGGGGCGGGAGGGCCAGGGGAGCAGTACTTC
-	TRBV6-5	15	TRBJ1-2	-	CASSYDRVPGNGYTF	TGTGCCAGCAGTTACGATAGAGTACCAGGGAATGGCTACACCTTC
-	TRBV18	17	TRBJ2-1	-	CASSPPVGARSYNEQFF	TGTGCCAGCTCACCACCGGTAGGGGCTAGATCCTACAATGAGCAGTTCTTC
-	TRBV28	14	TRBJ1-5	TRBD1	CATKDRGVNQPQHF	TGTGCCACCAAGGACAGGGGCGTCAATCAGCCCCAGCATTTT
few	TRBV7-9	15	TRBJ2-3	-	CASSLWWGQTDTQYF	TGTGCCAGCAGCTTATGGTGGGGCCAGACAGATACGCAGTATTTT
-	TRBV6-4	13	TRBJ2-3	-	CASSDIGADTQYF	TGTGCCAGCAGTGACATCGGAGCAGATACGCAGTATTTT